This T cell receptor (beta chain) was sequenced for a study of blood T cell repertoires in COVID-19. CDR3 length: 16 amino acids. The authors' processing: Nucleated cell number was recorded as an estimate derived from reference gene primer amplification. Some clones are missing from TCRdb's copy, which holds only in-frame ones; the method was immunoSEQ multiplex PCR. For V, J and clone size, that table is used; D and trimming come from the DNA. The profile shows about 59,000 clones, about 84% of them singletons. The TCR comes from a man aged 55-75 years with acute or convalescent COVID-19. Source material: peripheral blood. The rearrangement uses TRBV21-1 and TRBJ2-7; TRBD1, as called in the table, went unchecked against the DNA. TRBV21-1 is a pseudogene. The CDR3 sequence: CASRGYWTGLPYEQYF. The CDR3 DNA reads TGTGCCAGCAGGGGGTATTGGACAGGTCTCCCCTACGAGCAGTACTTC.